This entry concerns a single TCR beta chain. Its specificity is not known. This sample stems from a study of OX40 agonist ivuxolimab in advanced cancers. About the research overall: Each patient was given ivuxolimab into a vein every 2 weeks, at 0.01 to 10 mg/kg. Dose-escalation subjects each had hepatocellular carcinoma, melanoma, renal cell or head and neck cancer.

V lost 3 bases, J lost 3 bases, and 14 bases stayed unmatched. CDR3 length: 19 residues. The germline gives CDR1 KGHSH, CDR2 LQKENI. Measured with immunoSEQ multiplex PCR; TCRdb has only the in-frame clones, and not every one. Here the sample spans fewer than 85,000 clones, 70% to 90% being singletons. The study's findings and limits: Blood T cells, both CD4+ and CD8+, expanded clonally by week 6 at 0.1 to 3.0 mg/kg. Average numbers of expanded clones were greater in CD8+ T cells than in CD4+.

Here the sequenced sample was CD4+ or CD8+ T cells sorted from blood, taken in a trial of the OX40 agonist ivuxolimab. The sequence was collected from an adult with an advanced solid tumor such as melanoma, head and neck, liver or kidney cancer. The genes are TRBV18 and TRBJ1-4; 9 bases map to TRBD1. DNA of the CDR3: TGTGCCAGCTCACCTCAACAGGGGGCTTCCCCTTCGGCTAATGAAAAACTGTTTTTT. This encodes CASSPQQGASPSANEKLFF.